This T cell receptor (beta chain) is drawn from a study of shared clonotypes between healthy human individuals. Assay used: immunoSEQ multiplex PCR; TCRdb lists only in-frame clones, some missing. The sample has approximately 2.3 million clones; just over 90% are singletons. General study points: As a rule, naive subsets had a larger estimated richness than memory subsets.

A word on this clone: Its antigen is unknown.

This CDR3 is built from 18 residues. Germline CDR1 KGHSH, CDR2 LQKENI. Germline trimming cut 1 base from V and 3 bases from J; bases unmatched to any gene: 11. The J gene is TRBJ2-3, the V gene TRBV18, with 9 bases identical to TRBD1. The receptor comes from a young man in good health. Some clones in this sample may be carry-over from other donors' samples. Sequenced: naive CD4+ T cells from PBMCs. Subset noted: CD45RA+ positively selected. The CDR3 loop is CASSPLIPGQGKTDTQYF. The CDR3 coding sequence is TGTGCCAGCTCACCACTGATCCCGGGACAGGGAAAAACAGATACGCAGTATTTT.